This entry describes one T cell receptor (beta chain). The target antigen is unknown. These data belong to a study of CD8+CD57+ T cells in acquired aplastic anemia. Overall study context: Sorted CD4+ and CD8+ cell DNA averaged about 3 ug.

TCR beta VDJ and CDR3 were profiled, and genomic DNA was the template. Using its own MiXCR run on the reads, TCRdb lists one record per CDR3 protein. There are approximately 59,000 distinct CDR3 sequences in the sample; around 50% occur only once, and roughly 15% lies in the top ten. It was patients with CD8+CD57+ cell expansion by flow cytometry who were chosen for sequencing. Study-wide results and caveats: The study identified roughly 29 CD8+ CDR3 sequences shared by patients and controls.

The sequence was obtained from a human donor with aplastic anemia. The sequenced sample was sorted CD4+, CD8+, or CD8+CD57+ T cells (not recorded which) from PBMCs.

CDR3 sequence reads: CASCSRASTEAFF. CDR3 DNA sequence: TGTGCCAGTTGTAGCAGGGCTAGTACTGAAGCTTTCTTT. V usage is TRBV19 and J usage is TRBJ1-1; perhaps TRBD1 as D (5 bases). Germline CDR1 LNHDA, CDR2 SQIVND (reference sequence). Trimming took 8 bases from V and 5 from J, leaving 15 bases between them. The CDR3 is made up of 13 amino acids.